Listed below are T cell receptor beta chains from one sample, sequenced in a study of response to subunit inactivated influenza vaccine. From the RT-PCR reads, TCRdb called clonotypes with MiXCR, one entry per CDR3 protein. The sample has 650,000 to 800,000 distinct CDR3 sequences; less than 20% are singletons. Sample: PBMCs from blood, taken 5 days after vaccination. These receptors were taken from a man aged 45-60 years who received an inactivated influenza vaccine. The conserved cysteine and the conserved F or W are not part of the CDR3 here. D genes are given only for firm matches.

v_gene,d_gene,j_gene,CDR3aa
TRBV12-3/TRBV12-4,-,TRBJ1-1,ASILRGEADTEAF
TRBV27,TRBD1,TRBJ2-3,ASSDRQGGTDTQY
TRBV24-1,TRBD2,TRBJ2-1,ATGGLAGGLNEQF
TRBV7-2,-,TRBJ1-2,ASSLGHGGYT
TRBV20-1,-,TRBJ1-5,SADEGSNQPQH
TRBV5-5,TRBD1,TRBJ2-7,ASSLGWTGVYEQY
TRBV29-1,TRBD2,TRBJ2-1,SARAGGTWREQF
TRBV7-6,-,TRBJ2-3,ASSSGTATADTQY
TRBV20-1,-,TRBJ2-3,SARDQAGGDTQY
TRBV20-1,-,TRBJ2-1,SARDGTYTYNEQF
TRBV2,-,TRBJ1-2,ASRGDTINYGYT
TRBV12-3/TRBV12-4,-,TRBJ1-5,ASTGVGNQPQH
TRBV12-3/TRBV12-4,-,TRBJ2-5,ASRRTFRSGTQY
TRBV20-1,-,TRBJ2-1,SARVPTSNSHNEQF
TRBV11-1,TRBD1,TRBJ2-7,TRSIGTVFRFPYEQY
TRBV28,-,TRBJ1-1,ASQRIPLLGGTEAF
TRBV5-1,-,TRBJ2-7,ASSLRGQSTYEQY
TRBV29-1,TRBD1,TRBJ2-7,SVELDRGYEQY
TRBV11-1,TRBD1,TRBJ2-4,ASSFEQGATRAKNIQY
TRBV25-1,TRBD2,TRBJ2-1,ASSEYGTSGPEQF
TRBV5-1,TRBD1,TRBJ2-7,ASSLEIAGGNEQY
TRBV5-1,TRBD2,TRBJ2-1,ASSMWTSAEQF
TRBV30,-,TRBJ2-1,AWKRQWYNEQF
TRBV10-3,-,TRBJ2-7,AISERGGTAYYEQY
TRBV4-3,-,TRBJ2-7,ASSQGAWPSGTYEQY
TRBV10-3,-,TRBJ2-5,AISDREGETQY
TRBV4-3,TRBD2,TRBJ2-5,ASSPRPGLAGEETQY
TRBV20-1,-,TRBJ2-3,SASTGAHTDTQY
TRBV7-9,-,TRBJ2-5,ASSPQRVMETQY